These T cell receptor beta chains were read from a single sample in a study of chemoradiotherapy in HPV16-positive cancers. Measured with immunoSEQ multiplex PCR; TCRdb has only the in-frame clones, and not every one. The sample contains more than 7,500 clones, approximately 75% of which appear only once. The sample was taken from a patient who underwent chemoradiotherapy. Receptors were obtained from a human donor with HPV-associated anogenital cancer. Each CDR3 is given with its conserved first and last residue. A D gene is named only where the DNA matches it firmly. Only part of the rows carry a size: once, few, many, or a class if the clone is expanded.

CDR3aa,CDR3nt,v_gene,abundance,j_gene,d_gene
CASSLMVGWGADTQYF,TGTGCCAGCAGCTTGATGGTGGGGTGGGGCGCGGATACGCAGTATTTT,TRBV11-1,.,TRBJ2-3,.
CASSLGQGWYEQYF,TGTGCCAGCAGCTTAGGACAGGGGTGGTACGAGCAGTACTTC,TRBV7-9,.,TRBJ2-7,TRBD1
CASRPGQGRTEAFF,TGTGCCAGCAGACCCGGACAGGGGAGGACTGAAGCTTTCTTT,TRBV28,few,TRBJ1-1,TRBD1
CASSLDPLPGQGEDTQYF,TGTGCCAGCAGCTTAGATCCCCTTCCGGGACAGGGGGAAGATACGCAGTATTTT,TRBV7-2,.,TRBJ2-3,TRBD1
CASSRSQGYDYGYTF,TGCGCCAGCAGCCGCTCCCAGGGCTACGACTATGGCTACACCTTC,TRBV4-3,medium-sized,TRBJ1-2,.
CASSLGRYTTSGSTDEQFF,TGTGCCAGCAGTTTAGGACGATATACGACTAGCGGGAGTACGGATGAGCAGTTCTTC,TRBV28,once,TRBJ2-1,TRBD2
CASSIAGARSNQPQHF,TGTGCCAGCAGTATCGCAGGGGCTAGAAGCAATCAGCCCCAGCATTTT,TRBV5-4,.,TRBJ1-5,.
CASSQNQGNEQFF,TGTGCCAGCAGCCAAAATCAGGGAAATGAGCAGTTCTTC,TRBV4-2,few,TRBJ2-1,.
CASSSRVRGNTEAFF,TGTGCCAGCAGTTCCCGGGTCCGAGGAAACACTGAAGCTTTCTTT,TRBV28,few,TRBJ1-1,.
CAWSSGGATEAFF,TGTGCCTGGAGTTCCGGCGGGGCCACTGAAGCTTTCTTT,TRBV30,.,TRBJ1-1,.
CAWTVGTGQGEKLFF,TGTGCCTGGACCGTGGGAACAGGTCAAGGTGAAAAACTGTTTTTT,TRBV30,.,TRBJ1-4,.
CASSLGELAVQETQYF,TGTGCCAGCAGCTTAGGAGAATTAGCGGTACAAGAGACCCAGTACTTC,TRBV11-2,.,TRBJ2-5,.
CASSKDRFTDTQYF,TGTGCCAGCAGTAAAGACCGATTCACAGATACGCAGTATTTT,TRBV11-2,few,TRBJ2-3,.
CASRSASGWRTDSTDTQYF,TGTGCCAGCAGATCTGCGTCGGGTTGGCGGACTGATAGCACAGATACGCAGTATTTT,TRBV2,.,TRBJ2-3,.
CASSFGDSPYEQYF,TGTGCCAGCAGTTTTGGGGACAGCCCCTACGAGCAGTACTTC,TRBV6-6,.,TRBJ2-7,TRBD1
CASSRIQGLDTIYF,TGTGCCAGCAGTAGGATCCAGGGCCTAGACACCATATATTTT,TRBV28,.,TRBJ1-3,.
CASRDRVDQPQHF,TGTGCCAGTCGCGACAGGGTGGATCAGCCCCAGCATTTT,TRBV19,.,TRBJ1-5,TRBD1
CASSPAPDREAFF,TGTGCCAGCAGCCCCGCCCCGGACCGAGAAGCTTTCTTT,TRBV7-6,.,TRBJ1-1,.
CASRDRGLISPLHF,TGTGCCAGCAGGGACAGGGGGCTTATTTCACCCCTCCACTTT,TRBV27,once,TRBJ1-6,TRBD1
CASSQTPGRRDEQFF,TGTGCCAGCAGCCAAACACCGGGGAGAAGGGATGAGCAGTTCTTC,TRBV9,.,TRBJ2-1,.
CASRVTGRLGYTF,TGTGCCAGCAGAGTGACAGGGAGGCTCGGCTACACCTTC,TRBV6-5,once,TRBJ1-2,TRBD1
CASSRGVLSSYEQYF,TGTGCCAGCAGCAGGGGGGTCCTTAGCTCCTACGAGCAGTACTTC,TRBV7-2,.,TRBJ2-7,.
CASSNDGRRLGYTF,TGTGCCAGTAGCAATGACGGACGACGGTTGGGCTACACCTTC,TRBV19,.,TRBJ1-2,.
CAISEDQAPYNEQFF,TGTGCCATCAGTGAGGATCAGGCTCCCTACAATGAGCAGTTCTTC,TRBV10-3,.,TRBJ2-1,.
CAISESRTSLYGYTF,TGTGCCATCAGTGAGTCCCGGACAAGCCTGTATGGCTACACCTTC,TRBV10-3,.,TRBJ1-2,.
CASSSRTGNGYTF,TGCGCCAGCAGCTCCCGCACAGGGAACGGCTACACCTTC,TRBV5-1,.,TRBJ1-2,.
CASSLSTQAWSGYTF,TGTGCCAGCAGTCTCTCGACTCAAGCCTGGTCTGGCTACACCTTC,TRBV6-6,.,TRBJ1-2,.
CASSLGWGNSPLHF,TGTGCCAGCAGCTTAGGTTGGGGAAATTCACCCCTCCACTTT,TRBV11-2,.,TRBJ1-6,.
CASSNLPDTQYF,TGTGCCAGCTCAAATCTCCCAGATACGCAGTATTTT,TRBV18,.,TRBJ2-3,.
CASSVLEGRIEAFF,TGTGCCAGCAGTGTATTGGAGGGGAGGATTGAAGCTTTCTTT,TRBV2,.,TRBJ1-1,.
CASSFGASTDTQYF,TGTGCCAGCAGCTTTGGTGCTAGCACAGATACGCAGTATTTT,TRBV5-8,once,TRBJ2-3,.
CASTLAGGGEAFF,TGTGCCAGTACTCTGGCAGGGGGGGGAGAAGCTTTCTTT,TRBV19,.,TRBJ1-1,TRBD1
CASSRPSGGNQPQHF,TGTGCCAGTAGTCGACCCTCGGGAGGGAATCAGCCCCAGCATTTT,TRBV19,.,TRBJ1-5,.
CASSLRGWRGYTF,TGTGCCAGCAGCCTTCGGGGCTGGCGGGGCTACACCTTC,TRBV5-4,.,TRBJ1-2,.
CASRLRDRGGGYTF,TGTGCCAGCAGACTCCGGGACAGGGGTGGTGGCTACACCTTC,TRBV28,.,TRBJ1-2,TRBD1
CASSRGTASNQPQHF,TGCGCCAGCAGCCGCGGGACAGCTAGCAATCAGCCCCAGCATTTT,TRBV4-3,.,TRBJ1-5,TRBD1
CASSLTGGGYEQYF,TGCGCCAGCAGCTTGACGGGAGGTGGGTACGAGCAGTACTTC,TRBV5-1,.,TRBJ2-7,TRBD2